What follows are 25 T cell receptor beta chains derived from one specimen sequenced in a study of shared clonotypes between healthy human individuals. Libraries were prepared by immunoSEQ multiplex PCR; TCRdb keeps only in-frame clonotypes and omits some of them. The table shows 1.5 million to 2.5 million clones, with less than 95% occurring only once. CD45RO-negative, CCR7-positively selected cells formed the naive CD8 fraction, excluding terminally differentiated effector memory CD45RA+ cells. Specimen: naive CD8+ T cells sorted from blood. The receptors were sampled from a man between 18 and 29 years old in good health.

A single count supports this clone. CDR3 bases: TGTGCCAGCAGTGAAGAGGGTCGGATCTCTGGAAACACCATATATTTT. As protein: CASSEEGRISGNTIYF. This chain joins TRBV6-1 and TRBJ1-3; D gene ambiguous. Trimming left V 1 base short and J 0 bases short, with 10 bases between. The germline CDR1 and CDR2 sequences are MNHNS and SASEGT. This CDR3 is built from 16 residues.

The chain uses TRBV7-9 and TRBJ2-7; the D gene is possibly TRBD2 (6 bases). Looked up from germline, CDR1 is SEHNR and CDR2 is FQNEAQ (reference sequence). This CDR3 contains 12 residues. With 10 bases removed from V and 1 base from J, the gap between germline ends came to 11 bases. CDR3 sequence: CATSAGSYEQYF. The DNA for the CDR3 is TGTGCCACTTCGGCGGGGTCCTACGAGCAGTACTTC.

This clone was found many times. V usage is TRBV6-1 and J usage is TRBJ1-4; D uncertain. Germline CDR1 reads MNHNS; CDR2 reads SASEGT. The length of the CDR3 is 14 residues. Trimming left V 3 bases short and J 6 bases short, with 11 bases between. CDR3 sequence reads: CASSEVIGYEKLFF. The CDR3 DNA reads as TGTGCCAGCAGTGAGGTGATAGGCTATGAAAAACTGTTTTTT.

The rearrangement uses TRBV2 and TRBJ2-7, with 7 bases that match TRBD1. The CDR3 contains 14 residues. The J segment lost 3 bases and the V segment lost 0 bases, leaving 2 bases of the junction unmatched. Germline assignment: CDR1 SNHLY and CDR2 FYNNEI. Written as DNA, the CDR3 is TGTGCCAGCAGTGAAGCTGGACAGGTCTACGAGCAGTACTTC. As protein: CASSEAGQVYEQYF.

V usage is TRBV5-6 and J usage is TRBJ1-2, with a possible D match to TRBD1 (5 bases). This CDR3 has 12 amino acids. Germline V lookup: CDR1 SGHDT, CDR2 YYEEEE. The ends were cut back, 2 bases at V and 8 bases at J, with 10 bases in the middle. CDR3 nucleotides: TGTGCCAGCAGCTTTAGCGGGGACGGCTACACCTTC. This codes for CASSFSGDGYTF.

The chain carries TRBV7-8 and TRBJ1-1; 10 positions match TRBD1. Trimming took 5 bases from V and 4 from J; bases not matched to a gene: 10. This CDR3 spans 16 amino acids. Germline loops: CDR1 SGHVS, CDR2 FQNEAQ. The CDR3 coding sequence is TGTGCCAGCAGCACCGGGGACAGGGGTTTAGGCACTGAAGCTTTCTTT. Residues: CASSTGDRGLGTEAFF.

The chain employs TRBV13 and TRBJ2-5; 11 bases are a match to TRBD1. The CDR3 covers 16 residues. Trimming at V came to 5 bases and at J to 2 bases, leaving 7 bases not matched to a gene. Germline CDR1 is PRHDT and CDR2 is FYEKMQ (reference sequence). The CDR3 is CASSTPGQGEQETQYF. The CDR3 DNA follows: TGTGCCAGCAGCACCCCGGGACAGGGGGAACAAGAGACCCAGTACTTC.

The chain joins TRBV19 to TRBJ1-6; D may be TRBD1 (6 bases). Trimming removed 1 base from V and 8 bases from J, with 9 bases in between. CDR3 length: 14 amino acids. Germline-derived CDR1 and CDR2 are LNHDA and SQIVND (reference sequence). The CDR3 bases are TGTGCCAGTAGTATAGGGGGGCAATATTCACCCCTCCACTTT. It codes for CASSIGGQYSPLHF.

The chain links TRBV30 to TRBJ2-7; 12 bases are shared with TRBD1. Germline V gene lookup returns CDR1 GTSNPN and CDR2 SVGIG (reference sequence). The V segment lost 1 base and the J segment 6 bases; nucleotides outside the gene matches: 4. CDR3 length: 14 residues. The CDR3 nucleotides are TGTGCCTGGAGTGATAGGGACAGGGGGCTCGAGCAGTACTTC. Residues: CAWSDRDRGLEQYF.

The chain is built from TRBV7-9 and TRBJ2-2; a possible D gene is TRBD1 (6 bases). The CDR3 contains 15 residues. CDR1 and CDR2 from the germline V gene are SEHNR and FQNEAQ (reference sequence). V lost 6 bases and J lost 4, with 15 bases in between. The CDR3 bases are TGTGCCAGCAGAGACCGACAGGACCGCACCGGGGAGCTGTTTTTT. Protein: CASRDRQDRTGELFF.

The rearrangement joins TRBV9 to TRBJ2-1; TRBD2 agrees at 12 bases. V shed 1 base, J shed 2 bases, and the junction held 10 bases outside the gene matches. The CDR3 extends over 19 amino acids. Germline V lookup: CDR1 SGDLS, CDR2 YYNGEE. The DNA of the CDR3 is TGTGCCAGCAGCGTATATGGATCACTAGCGGGAGGCCCCTACAATGAGCAGTTCTTC. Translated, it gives CASSVYGSLAGGPYNEQFF.

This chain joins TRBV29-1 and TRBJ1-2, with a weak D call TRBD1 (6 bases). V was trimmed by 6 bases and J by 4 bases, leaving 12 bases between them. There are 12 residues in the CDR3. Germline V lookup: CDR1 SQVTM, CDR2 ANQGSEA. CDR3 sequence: CSVLEGGYGYTF. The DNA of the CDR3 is TGCAGCGTCCTAGAAGGGGGCTATGGCTACACCTTC.

This CDR3 reads CASSQEMGGSEAFF. For the CDR3, the DNA is TGCGCCAGCAGCCAAGAAATGGGGGGTTCTGAAGCTTTCTTT. This chain connects TRBV4-1 to TRBJ1-1, with a tentative D call TRBD1 (5 bases). V was cut by 0 bases and J by 6 bases, with 11 bases left in between. The germline V gene has CDR1 MGHRA and CDR2 YSYEKL. The CDR3 consists of 14 residues.

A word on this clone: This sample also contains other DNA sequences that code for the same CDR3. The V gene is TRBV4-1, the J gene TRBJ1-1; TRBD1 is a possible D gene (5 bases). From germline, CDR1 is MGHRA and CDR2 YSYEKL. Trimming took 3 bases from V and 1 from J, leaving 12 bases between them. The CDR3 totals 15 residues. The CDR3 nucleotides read TGCGCCAGCAGCCAGGAAGGGCAGGGGAACACTGAAGCTTTCTTT. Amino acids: CASSQEGQGNTEAFF.

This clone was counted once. CDR3 protein: CASSSRDSMRNEQFF. As DNA, the CDR3 is TGTGCCAGCAGTTCCAGGGACTCCATGAGGAATGAGCAGTTCTTC. The V and J genes are TRBV6-6 and TRBJ2-1; D possibly corresponds to TRBD2 (6 bases). Per the germline V gene, CDR1 is MNHNY and CDR2 is SVGAGI (reference sequence). The CDR3 loop spans 15 amino acids. V lost 4 bases, J lost 7 bases, and 17 bases lay in between.

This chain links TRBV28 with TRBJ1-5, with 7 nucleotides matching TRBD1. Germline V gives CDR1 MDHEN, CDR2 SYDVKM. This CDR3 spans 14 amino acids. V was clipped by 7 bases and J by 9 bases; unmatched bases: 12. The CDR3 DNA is TGTGCCAGCATCCTCCAGGGGGAGCGTGCGCCCCAGCATTTT. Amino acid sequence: CASILQGERAPQHF.

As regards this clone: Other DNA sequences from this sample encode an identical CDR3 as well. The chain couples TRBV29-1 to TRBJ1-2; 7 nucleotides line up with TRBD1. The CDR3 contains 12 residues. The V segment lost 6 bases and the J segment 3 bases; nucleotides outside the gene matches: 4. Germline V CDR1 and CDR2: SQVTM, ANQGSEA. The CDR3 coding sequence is TGCAGCGTGGGCGGGACAGACTATGGCTACACCTTC. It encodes CSVGGTDYGYTF.

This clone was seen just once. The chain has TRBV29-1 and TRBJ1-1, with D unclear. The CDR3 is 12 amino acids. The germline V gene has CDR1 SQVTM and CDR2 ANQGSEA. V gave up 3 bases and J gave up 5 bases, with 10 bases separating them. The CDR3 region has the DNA TGCAGCGTTGATTGGACGGGAACTGAAGCTTTCTTT. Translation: CSVDWTGTEAFF.

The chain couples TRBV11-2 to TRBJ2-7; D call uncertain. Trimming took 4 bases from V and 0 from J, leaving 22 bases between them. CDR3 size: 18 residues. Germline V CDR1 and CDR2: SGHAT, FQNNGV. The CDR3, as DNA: TGTGCCAGCAGCTCGTGGGGTTTGGGCCAAGAACCCTCCTACGAGCAGTACTTC. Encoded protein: CASSSWGLGQEPSYEQYF.

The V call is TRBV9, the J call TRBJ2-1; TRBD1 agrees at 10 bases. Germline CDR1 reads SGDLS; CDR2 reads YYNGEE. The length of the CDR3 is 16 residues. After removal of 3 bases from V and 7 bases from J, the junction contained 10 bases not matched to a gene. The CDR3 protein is CASSAITGQGWNEQFF. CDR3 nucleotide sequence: TGTGCCAGCAGCGCGATAACGGGACAGGGGTGGAATGAGCAGTTCTTC.

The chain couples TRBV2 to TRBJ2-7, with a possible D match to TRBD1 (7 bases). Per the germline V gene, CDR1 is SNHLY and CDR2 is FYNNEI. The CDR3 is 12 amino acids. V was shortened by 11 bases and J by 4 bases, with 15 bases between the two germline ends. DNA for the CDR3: TGTGCCCTAGGGTCAGGGGGGTACGAGCAGTACTTC. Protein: CALGSGGYEQYF.

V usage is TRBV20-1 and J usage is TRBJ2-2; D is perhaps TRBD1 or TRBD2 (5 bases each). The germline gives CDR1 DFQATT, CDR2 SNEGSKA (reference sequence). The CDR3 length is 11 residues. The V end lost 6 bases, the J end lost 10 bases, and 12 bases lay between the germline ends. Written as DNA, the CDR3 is TGCAGTGCCGCAGAGGGGCTGGAGCTGTTTTTT. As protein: CSAAEGLELFF.

CDR3 coding DNA: TGTGCCAGCAGCCCCCCTCGGACGGGCAATGAGCAGTTCTTC. Translated: CASSPPRTGNEQFF. The V and J genes are TRBV7-9 and TRBJ2-1; D unresolved. The germline gives CDR1 SEHNR, CDR2 FQNEAQ (reference sequence). CDR3 length equals 14 residues. Trimming pared 5 bases from V and 6 bases from J, leaving 14 bases between.

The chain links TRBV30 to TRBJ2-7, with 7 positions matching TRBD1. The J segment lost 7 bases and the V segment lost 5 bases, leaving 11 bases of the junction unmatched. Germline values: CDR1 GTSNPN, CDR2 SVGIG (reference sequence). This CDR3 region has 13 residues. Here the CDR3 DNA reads TGTGCCTGGGAACCGACAGGGACCGAAGAGCAGTACTTC. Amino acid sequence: CAWEPTGTEEQYF.

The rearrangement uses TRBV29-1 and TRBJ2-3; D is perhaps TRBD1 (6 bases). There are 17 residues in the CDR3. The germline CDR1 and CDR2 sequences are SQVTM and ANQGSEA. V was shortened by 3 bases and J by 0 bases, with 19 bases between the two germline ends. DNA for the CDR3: TGCAGCGTTGACCGTGTACAGGGTTCCACTAGCACAGATACGCAGTATTTT. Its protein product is CSVDRVQGSTSTDTQYF.